These T cell receptor beta chains were read from a single sample in a study of shared clonotypes between healthy human individuals. Using immunoSEQ multiplex PCR, the repertoire was profiled, and TCRdb retains in-frame clones only, with some absent. The table records some 1.5 million clones, approximately 98% of them present only once. Sequencing input: naive CD4+ T cells sorted from blood. The receptors come from a man aged 25-40 years in good health. The CDR3 runs from the conserved cysteine through the conserved F or W. A D gene is named only where the DNA matches it firmly. Clone size is stated in some rows and not others, as once, few, many or a class when expanded.

>-|TRBJ2-7|TRBV5-1|-|14
TGCGCCAGCAGCCAAAGCGCTGACCCCTACGAGCAGTACTTC
CASSQSADPYEQYF
>-|TRBJ1-2|TRBV9|TRBD1|16
TGTGCCAGCAGCGTAGGAGGGGGGACAGGGAGCTATGGCTACACCTTC
CASSVGGGTGSYGYTF
>-|TRBJ2-1|TRBV29-1|TRBD2|14
TGCAGCGTTGTCCCAGCGGGGCGCTACAATGAGCAGTTCTTC
CSVVPAGRYNEQFF
>-|TRBJ2-1|TRBV4-1|-|16
TGCGCCAGCAGCCAAGTGGGAAAGAGCTCCTACAATGAGCAGTTCTTC
CASSQVGKSSYNEQFF
>-|TRBJ2-2|TRBV11-2|-|16
TGTGCCAGCAGTCGGGGGCGGGACGTACTCCTCGGGGAGCTGTTTTTT
CASSRGRDVLLGELFF
>-|TRBJ2-7|TRBV2|TRBD1|12
TGTGCCAGCAGGGACAGGGGGAATGAGCAGTACTTC
CASRDRGNEQYF
>-|TRBJ2-1|TRBV28|-|15
TGTGCCAGCAGTTTGCGAGGGATTGGGCGCAATGAGCAGTTCTTC
CASSLRGIGRNEQFF
>-|TRBJ2-7|TRBV6-5|TRBD1|14
TGTGCCAGCAGTTACAGCAGGGGGCAGGACGAGCAGTACTTC
CASSYSRGQDEQYF
>-|TRBJ1-1|TRBV5-1|-|16
TGCGCCAGCAGCTTGAATGGGGACCCGTGGAACACTGAAGCTTTCTTT
CASSLNGDPWNTEAFF
>-|TRBJ2-7|TRBV28|TRBD2|15
TGTGCCAGCAGACTAACAGCGGGAGCAAGTTACGAGCAGTACTTC
CASRLTAGASYEQYF
>-|TRBJ2-7|TRBV7-9|-|14
TGTGCCAGCAGCTCACTTCTAGGACCCTGGGAGCAGTACTTC
CASSSLLGPWEQYF
>once|TRBJ2-5|TRBV2|-|11
TGTGCCAGCACCCAAGGGGAGACCCAGTACTTC
CASTQGETQYF
>-|TRBJ2-1|TRBV4-3|-|15
TGCGCCAGCAGCTTCTTAGCGGACTCCTACAATGAGCAGTTCTTC
CASSFLADSYNEQFF
>-|TRBJ2-3|TRBV7-2|-|16
TGTGCCAGCAGCTTAGGGCCAGCGAGACCCACAGATACGCAGTATTTT
CASSLGPARPTDTQYF
>once|TRBJ2-2|TRBV16|TRBD1|16
TGTGCCAGCAGCCAACAGGACAGGGGAAACACCGGGGAGCTGTTTTTT
CASSQQDRGNTGELFF
>-|TRBJ2-7|TRBV28|-|19
TGTGCCAGCCACAATGGAGGTACGTTTGGGAGCTGGGGGTCCTACGAGCAGTACTTC
CASHNGGTFGSWGSYEQYF
>-|TRBJ2-3|TRBV6-1|-|13
TGTGCCAGCAGTGAAGCGGGAGCGGGTACGCAGTATTTT
CASSEAGAGTQYF
>few|TRBJ1-1|TRBV11-2|-|14
TGTGCCAGCAGGCTAGCGTTCAGGGGCACTGAAGCTTTCTTT
CASRLAFRGTEAFF
>once|TRBJ2-7|TRBV28|TRBD2|15
TGTGCCAGCAGTTTACCTAGCGGGAGAATCTACGAGCAGTACTTC
CASSLPSGRIYEQYF
>-|TRBJ1-1|TRBV9|-|15
TGTGCCAGCAGCGTAGGGGGAGACTTTTCCACTGAAGCTTTCTTT
CASSVGGDFSTEAFF
>-|TRBJ2-5|TRBV7-6|TRBD1|16
TGTGCCAGCAGCATCGGACAGGGGAGGTACCAAGAGACCCAGTACTTC
CASSIGQGRYQETQYF
>-|TRBJ1-2|TRBV7-3|TRBD1|15
TGTGCCAGCAGCTTAGAAGGGACAGGTGACTATGGCTACACCTTC
CASSLEGTGDYGYTF
>-|TRBJ2-7|TRBV15|TRBD1|16
TGTGCCACCAGCAGACCACAGGGGGCTAAGGCCTACGAGCAGTACTTC
CATSRPQGAKAYEQYF
>-|TRBJ2-1|TRBV4-3|-|16
TGCGCCAGCAGCCAAGAGCCGGCGGAGACCTACAATGAGCAGTTCTTC
CASSQEPAETYNEQFF
>-|TRBJ1-2|TRBV28|-|15
TGTGCCAGCAGTTTTGGTTCTGCGATGTACTATGGCTACACCTTC
CASSFGSAMYYGYTF
>-|TRBJ2-7|TRBV10-2|-|15
TGCGCCAGCATCCTCACCGACAGGACCTCCTACGAGCAGTACTTC
CASILTDRTSYEQYF
>-|TRBJ2-3|TRBV5-6|-|13
TGTGCCAGCAGCTTTTCTCGCGCAGATACGCAGTATTTT
CASSFSRADTQYF
>once|TRBJ1-1|TRBV27|-|16
TGTGCCAGCAATTCCCAGCGACAGATCGGGAGCTTTGAAGCTTTCTTT
CASNSQRQIGSFEAFF
>-|TRBJ2-7|TRBV28|-|14
TGTGCCAGCAGTTTGGGCCGGCGGCCCTACGAGCAGTACTTC
CASSLGRRPYEQYF
>-|TRBJ2-5|TRBV7-2|-|13
TGTGCTACCAGGGGAGTTGGGTTGGAGACCCAGTACTTC
CATRGVGLETQYF
>-|TRBJ2-7|TRBV6-5|TRBD1|16
TGTGCCAGCAGTTTCCCCAGACAGGGGGCTTCGTACGAGCAGTACTTC
CASSFPRQGASYEQYF
>-|TRBJ2-7|TRBV6-1|-|14
TGTGCCAGCAGTGTTACCGCAGGGGCCTACGAGCAGTACTTC
CASSVTAGAYEQYF
>-|TRBJ2-7|TRBV18|TRBD2|16
TGTGCCAGCTCACCCCAGACTAGCGGGGGGGGCTACGAGCAGTACTTC
CASSPQTSGGGYEQYF
>-|TRBJ2-3|TRBV5-6|TRBD2|17
TGTGCCAGCAGCCCAACCGGACTAGCGGGAGACCCAGATACGCAGTATTTT
CASSPTGLAGDPDTQYF
>once|TRBJ1-2|TRBV28|TRBD1|16
TGTGCCAGCAGTTCCTCCGGGACAGTACACAACTATGGCTACACCTTC
CASSSSGTVHNYGYTF
>-|TRBJ2-2|TRBV7-2|TRBD2|19
TGTGCCAGCAGCCCCGTAGCCACTAGCGGGGGGGGAAACACCGGGGAGCTGTTTTTT
CASSPVATSGGGNTGELFF
>-|TRBJ1-1|TRBV7-3|-|15
TGTGCCAGCAGCTCAACGACTGGAGGGAACACTGAAGCTTTCTTT
CASSSTTGGNTEAFF
>-|TRBJ1-1|TRBV7-2|-|14
TGTGCCAGCAGCTTAGCTGGGGTGAACACTGAAGCTTTCTTT
CASSLAGVNTEAFF
>-|TRBJ2-6|TRBV19|TRBD1|18
TGTGCCAGTAGTCCGATGGGACAGGGGGCGCAAAAGGCCAACGTCCTGACTTTC
CASSPMGQGAQKANVLTF
>-|TRBJ1-5|TRBV11-2|-|15
TGTGCCAGCAGCCCAGGGACGGTTAGCAATCAGCCCCAGCATTTT
CASSPGTVSNQPQHF
>-|TRBJ2-7|TRBV5-1|-|14
TGCGCCAGCAGCTTGGCGGGTGGGCCCTACGAGCAGTACTTC
CASSLAGGPYEQYF
>-|TRBJ1-1|TRBV30|TRBD1|13
TGTGCCGGAGATAGCAGGGGGGGAACTGAAGCTTTCTTT
CAGDSRGGTEAFF
>-|TRBJ1-2|TRBV28|TRBD1|18
TGTGCCAGCAGTTTACGGGGGTGGACAGGGGCCGATTTGGGTGGCTACACCTTC
CASSLRGWTGADLGGYTF
>once|TRBJ2-7|TRBV5-6|-|12
TGTGCCAGCAGCTTGACGATCTACGAGCAGTACTTC
CASSLTIYEQYF
>-|TRBJ2-6|TRBV7-7|-|17
TGTGCCAGCAGCAAGTCAGTGCCACAAAGTCGGGCCAACGTCCTGACTTTC
CASSKSVPQSRANVLTF
>-|TRBJ1-1|TRBV7-9|-|12
TGTGCCAGCAGCTTAGCGCCGGCCGGGGCTTTCTTT
CASSLAPAGAFF
>-|TRBJ2-3|TRBV5-1|TRBD2|17
TGCGCCAGCAGCTTTACGACTAGCGGGACTAGCACAGATACGCAGTATTTT
CASSFTTSGTSTDTQYF
>-|TRBJ1-1|TRBV11-2|-|14
TGTGCCAGCAGCTCAACTAGAGGGGGACCGAAAGCTTTCTTT
CASSSTRGGPKAFF
>-|TRBJ2-7|TRBV19|-|11
TGTGCCAGTAGAAACGGTTACGAGCAGTACTTC
CASRNGYEQYF
>-|TRBJ2-1|TRBV25-1|TRBD1|16
TGTGCCAGCAGTGACAGCGGGACAGGGCGGGAATATGAGCAGTTCTTC
CASSDSGTGREYEQFF
>-|TRBJ2-5|TRBV7-9|TRBD1|15
TGTGCCAGCAGCCGACGACAGGGGATAGAAGAGACCCAGTACTTC
CASSRRQGIEETQYF
>-|TRBJ2-7|TRBV11-2|-|13
TGTGCCAGCAGCATACAGGGATTCTCCGAGCAGTACTTC
CASSIQGFSEQYF
>-|TRBJ2-7|TRBV11-2|TRBD2|15
TGTGCCAGCAGCTTAGTTGGAGCGGGAGGGCTCGAGCAGTACTTC
CASSLVGAGGLEQYF
>-|TRBJ2-1|TRBV9|TRBD2|17
TGTGCCAGCAGCGTAGGGCCTAGCGGGGGTATCTACAATGAGCAGTTCTTC
CASSVGPSGGIYNEQFF
>-|TRBJ1-1|TRBV5-1|TRBD1|16
TGCGCCAGTCGACCGGGACAGGGGGGTATGAACACTGAAGCTTTCTTT
CASRPGQGGMNTEAFF